This T cell receptor beta chain emerged from a study of identical twins. Findings and limits, study-wide: Sequences that were beta out-of-frame showed weaker excess twin sharing. Cross-sectional statistics, not tracking of the same donors, supported the conclusions.

Template switching added a universal primer site, and cDNA bore unique molecular identifiers. TCRdb itself ran the 5' RACE reads through MiXCR, one entry per CDR3 protein. This table has around 100,000 distinct CDR3 sequences, around 5.5% appearing once. This clonotype was observed a handful of times. The antigen is not known. V gave up 4 bases and J gave up 0 bases, with 13 bases separating them. Per germline, CDR1 DFQATT and CDR2 SNEGSKA (reference sequence). This CDR3 region has 14 residues. J is TRBJ2-7 and V is TRBV20-1; no firm D call. The source of this sequence is a woman in her fifties or sixties in good health. Sequenced sample: memory T cells sorted from blood. The CDR3: CSAILPPSSYEQYF. For the CDR3, the DNA is TGCAGTGCTATTCTTCCCCCAAGCTCCTACGAGCAGTACTTC.